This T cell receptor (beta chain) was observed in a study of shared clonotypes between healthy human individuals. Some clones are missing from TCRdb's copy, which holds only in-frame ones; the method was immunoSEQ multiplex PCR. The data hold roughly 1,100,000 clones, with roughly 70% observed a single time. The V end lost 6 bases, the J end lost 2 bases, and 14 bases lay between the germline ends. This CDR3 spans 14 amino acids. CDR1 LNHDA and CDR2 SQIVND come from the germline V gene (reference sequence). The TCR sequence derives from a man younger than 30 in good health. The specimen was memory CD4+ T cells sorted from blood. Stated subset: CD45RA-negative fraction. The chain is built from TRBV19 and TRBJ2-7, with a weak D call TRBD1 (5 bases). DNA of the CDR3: TGTGCCAGTAGCCCTATGGGGCAGCCCTACGAGCAGTACTTC. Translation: CASSPMGQPYEQYF.